This T cell receptor (beta chain) was documented in a study of graft-versus-host responses after intestinal transplantation. Trimming pared 4 bases from V and 0 bases from J, leaving 11 bases between. Per germline, CDR1 SGHTA and CDR2 FQGTGA. The CDR3 is 15 amino acids. Assay: immunoSEQ multiplex PCR; the TCRdb copy retains only in-frame clones and omits some. Of about 88,000 clones in the sample, under 90% are singletons; the top ten hold 0.11%. On this clone itself: The antigen remains undetermined.

V usage is TRBV7-3 and J usage is TRBJ2-3, with D tentatively TRBD2 (6 bases). This sequence was found in a human donor who received an intestinal transplant. Sequenced material: unstimulated CD4+ T cells sorted from spleen or lymph node cells, taken before intestinal transplant. The DNA of the CDR3 is TGTGCCAGCAGCTCGGGACTTCGTAGCACAGATACGCAGTATTTT. The encoded protein is CASSSGLRSTDTQYF.